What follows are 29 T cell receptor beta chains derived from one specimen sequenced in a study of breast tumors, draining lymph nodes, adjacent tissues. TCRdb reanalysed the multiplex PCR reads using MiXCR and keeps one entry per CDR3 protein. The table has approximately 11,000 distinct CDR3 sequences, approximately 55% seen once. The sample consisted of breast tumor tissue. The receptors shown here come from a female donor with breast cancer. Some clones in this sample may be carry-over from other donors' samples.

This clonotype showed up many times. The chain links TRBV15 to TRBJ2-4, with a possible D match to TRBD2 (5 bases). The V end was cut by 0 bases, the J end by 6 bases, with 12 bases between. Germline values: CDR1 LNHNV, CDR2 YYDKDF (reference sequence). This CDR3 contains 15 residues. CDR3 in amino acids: CATSRDPGVGNIQYF. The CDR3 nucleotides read TGTGCCACCAGCAGAGATCCCGGGGTCGGAAACATTCAGTACTTC.

The CDR3 sequence: CSARVVGQGDTIYF. As DNA, the CDR3 is TGCAGTGCTAGGGTAGTCGGACAGGGAGACACCATATATTTT. The chain carries TRBV20-1 and TRBJ1-3; 8 nucleotides line up with TRBD1. Germline V lookup: CDR1 DFQATT, CDR2 SNEGSKA (reference sequence). This CDR3 contains 14 residues. Trimming took 3 bases from V and 8 from J; bases not matched to a gene: 9.

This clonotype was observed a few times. The CDR3 here is CASSPTGVHSPLHF. The DNA of the CDR3 is TGTGCCAGCAGCCCGACAGGGGTGCATTCACCCCTCCACTTT. V gene TRBV27 combines with J gene TRBJ1-6; 8 bases fit TRBD1. Trimming removed 6 bases from V and 8 bases from J; junction bases left unmatched: 6. From germline, CDR1 is MNHEY and CDR2 SMNVEV (reference sequence). There are 14 residues in the CDR3.

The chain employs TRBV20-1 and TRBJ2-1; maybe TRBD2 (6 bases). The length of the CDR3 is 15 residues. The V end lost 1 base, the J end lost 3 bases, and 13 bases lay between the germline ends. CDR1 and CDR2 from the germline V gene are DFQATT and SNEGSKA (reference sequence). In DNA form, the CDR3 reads TGCAGTGCTAGAGTTGGGGGGAAGGACTACAATGAGCAGTTCTTC. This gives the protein CSARVGGKDYNEQFF.

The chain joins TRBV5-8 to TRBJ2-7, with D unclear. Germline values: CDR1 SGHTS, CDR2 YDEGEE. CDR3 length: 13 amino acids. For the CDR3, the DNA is TGTGCCAGCGGCTTGATTGTGGCGTCCGAGCGGTACGTC. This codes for CASGLIVASERYV.

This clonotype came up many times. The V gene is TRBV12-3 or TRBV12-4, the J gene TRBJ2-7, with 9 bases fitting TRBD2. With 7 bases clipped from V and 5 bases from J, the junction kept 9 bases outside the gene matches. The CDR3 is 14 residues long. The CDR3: CASTSRTSVNEQYF. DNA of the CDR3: TGTGCCAGCACCTCCAGGACTAGCGTAAACGAGCAGTACTTC.

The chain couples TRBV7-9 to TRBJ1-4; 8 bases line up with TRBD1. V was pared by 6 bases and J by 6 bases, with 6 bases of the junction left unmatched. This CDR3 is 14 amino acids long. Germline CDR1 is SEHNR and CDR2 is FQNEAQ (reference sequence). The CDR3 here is CASRLGQGDEKLFF. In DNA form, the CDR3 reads TGTGCCAGCAGACTCGGACAGGGAGATGAAAAACTGTTTTTT.

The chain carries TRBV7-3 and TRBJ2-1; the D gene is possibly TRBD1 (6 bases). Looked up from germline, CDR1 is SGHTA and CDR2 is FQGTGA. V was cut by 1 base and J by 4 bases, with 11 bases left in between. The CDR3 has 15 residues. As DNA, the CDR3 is TGTGCCAGCAGCTTAAGTGATACAGGGTACAATGAGCAGTTCTTC. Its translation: CASSLSDTGYNEQFF.

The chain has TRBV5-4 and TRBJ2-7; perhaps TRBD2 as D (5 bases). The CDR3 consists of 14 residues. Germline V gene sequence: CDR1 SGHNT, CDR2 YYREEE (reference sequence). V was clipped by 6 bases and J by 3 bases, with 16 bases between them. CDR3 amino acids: CASTSTGVNYEQYV. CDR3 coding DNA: TGTGCCAGCACCTCGACCGGGGTAAACTACGAGCAGTACGTC.

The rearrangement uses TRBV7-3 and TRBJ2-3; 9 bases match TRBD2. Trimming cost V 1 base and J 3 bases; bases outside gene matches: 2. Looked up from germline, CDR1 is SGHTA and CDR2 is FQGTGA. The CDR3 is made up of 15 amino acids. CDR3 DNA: TGTGCCAGCAGCTTAAACCTAGCGGGAACAGATACGCAGTATTTT. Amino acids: CASSLNLAGTDTQYF.

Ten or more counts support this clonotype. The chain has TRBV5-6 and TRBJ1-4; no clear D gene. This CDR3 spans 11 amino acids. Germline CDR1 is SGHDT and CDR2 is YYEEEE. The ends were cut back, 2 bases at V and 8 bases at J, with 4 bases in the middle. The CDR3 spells CASSFGEKLFF. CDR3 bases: TGTGCCAGCAGCTTCGGCGAAAAACTGTTTTTT.

The CDR3 loop is CSVEKEGGKGTYEQYF. CDR3 in DNA: TGCAGCGTTGAAAAAGAGGGGGGGAAAGGAACCTACGAGCAGTACTTC. V and J are TRBV29-1 and TRBJ2-7; possibly TRBD2 for D (7 bases). The length of the CDR3 is 16 residues. From germline, CDR1 is SQVTM and CDR2 ANQGSEA. The ends were cut back, 2 bases at V and 2 bases at J, with 19 bases in the middle.

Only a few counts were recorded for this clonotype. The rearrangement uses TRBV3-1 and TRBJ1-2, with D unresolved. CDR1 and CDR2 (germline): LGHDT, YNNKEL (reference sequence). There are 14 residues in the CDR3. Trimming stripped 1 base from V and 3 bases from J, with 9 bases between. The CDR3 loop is CASSQGALDYGYTF. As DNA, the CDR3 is TGTGCCAGCAGCCAAGGGGCCTTGGACTATGGCTACACCTTC.

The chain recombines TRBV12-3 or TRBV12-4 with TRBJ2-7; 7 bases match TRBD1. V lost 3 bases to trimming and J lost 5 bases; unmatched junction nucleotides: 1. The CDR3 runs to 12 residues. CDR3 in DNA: TGTGCCAGCAGTTTGACAGGGAACGAGCAGTACTTC. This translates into CASSLTGNEQYF.

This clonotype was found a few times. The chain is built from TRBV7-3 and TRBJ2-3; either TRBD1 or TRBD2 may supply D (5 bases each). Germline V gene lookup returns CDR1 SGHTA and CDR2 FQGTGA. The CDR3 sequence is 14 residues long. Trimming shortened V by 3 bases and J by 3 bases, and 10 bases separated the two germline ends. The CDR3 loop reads CASSFGTTTDTQYF. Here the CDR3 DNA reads TGTGCCAGCAGCTTCGGGACCACAACAGATACGCAGTATTTT.

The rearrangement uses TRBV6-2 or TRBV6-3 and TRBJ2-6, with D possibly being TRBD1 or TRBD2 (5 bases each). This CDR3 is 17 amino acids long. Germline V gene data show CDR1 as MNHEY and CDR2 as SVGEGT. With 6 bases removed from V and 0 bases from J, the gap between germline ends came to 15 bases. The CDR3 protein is CASRDRDGYSGANVLTF. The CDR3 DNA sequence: TGTGCCAGCAGAGACCGGGACGGATACTCTGGGGCCAACGTCCTGACTTTC.

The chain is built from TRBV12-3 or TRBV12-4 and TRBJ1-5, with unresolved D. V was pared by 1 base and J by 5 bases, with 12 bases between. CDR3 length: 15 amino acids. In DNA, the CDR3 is TGTGCCAGCAGTTTAGAGTCAGGAAGGGATCAGCCCCAGCATTTT. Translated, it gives CASSLESGRDQPQHF.

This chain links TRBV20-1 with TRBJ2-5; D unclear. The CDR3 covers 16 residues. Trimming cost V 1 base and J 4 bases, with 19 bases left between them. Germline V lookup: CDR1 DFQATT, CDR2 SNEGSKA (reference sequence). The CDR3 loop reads CSARAPDEASAETQYF. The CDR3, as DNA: TGCAGTGCTAGAGCCCCGGATGAAGCCTCGGCAGAGACCCAGTACTTC.

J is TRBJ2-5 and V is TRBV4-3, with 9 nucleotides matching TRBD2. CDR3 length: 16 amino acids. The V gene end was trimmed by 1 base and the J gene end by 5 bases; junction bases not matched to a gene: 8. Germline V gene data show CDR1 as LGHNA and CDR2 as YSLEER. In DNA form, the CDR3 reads TGCGCCAGCAGCCAAGGTTTGGGGGCGGGAGGGGAGACCCAGTACTTC. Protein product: CASSQGLGAGGETQYF.

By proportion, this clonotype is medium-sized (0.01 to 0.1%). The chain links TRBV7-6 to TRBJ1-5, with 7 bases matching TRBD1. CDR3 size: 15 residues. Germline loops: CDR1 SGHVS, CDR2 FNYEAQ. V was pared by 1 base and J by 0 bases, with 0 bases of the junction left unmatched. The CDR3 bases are TGTGCCAGCAGCTTAGGGACAGGTAGCAATCAGCCCCAGCATTTT. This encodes CASSLGTGSNQPQHF.

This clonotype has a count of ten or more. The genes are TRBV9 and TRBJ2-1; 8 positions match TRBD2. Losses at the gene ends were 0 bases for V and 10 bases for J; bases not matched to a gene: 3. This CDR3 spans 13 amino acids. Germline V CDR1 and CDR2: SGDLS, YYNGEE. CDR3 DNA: TGTGCCAGCAGCGTAGGTCCGGGAGGGGAGCAGTTCTTC. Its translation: CASSVGPGGEQFF. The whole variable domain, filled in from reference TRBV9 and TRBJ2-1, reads DSGVTQTPKHLITATGQRVTLRCSPRSGDLSVYWYQQSLDQGLQFLIQYYNGEERAKGNILERFSAQQFPDLHSELNLSSLELGDSALYFCASSVGPGGEQFFGPGTRLTVL.

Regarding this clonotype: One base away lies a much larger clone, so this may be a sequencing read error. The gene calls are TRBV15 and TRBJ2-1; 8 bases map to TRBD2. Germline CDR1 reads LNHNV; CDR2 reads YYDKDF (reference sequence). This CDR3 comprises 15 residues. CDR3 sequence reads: CATGRTSGNRNEQLF. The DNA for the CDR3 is TGTGCCACCGGACGAACTAGCGGCAACCGCAATGAGCAGCTCTTC.

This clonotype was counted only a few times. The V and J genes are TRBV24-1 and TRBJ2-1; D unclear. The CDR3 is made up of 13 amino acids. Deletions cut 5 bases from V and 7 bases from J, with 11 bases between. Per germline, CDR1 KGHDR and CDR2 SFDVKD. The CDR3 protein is CATSGGSWNEQFF. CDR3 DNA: TGTGCCACCAGTGGGGGTAGTTGGAATGAGCAGTTCTTC.

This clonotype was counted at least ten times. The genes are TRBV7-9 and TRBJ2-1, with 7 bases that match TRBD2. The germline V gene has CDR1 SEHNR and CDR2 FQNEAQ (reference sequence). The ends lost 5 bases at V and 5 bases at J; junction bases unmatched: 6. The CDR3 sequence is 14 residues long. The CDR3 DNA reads TGTGCCAGCAGCCGTCCAGCGGGAAACAATGAGCAGTTCTTC. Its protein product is CASSRPAGNNEQFF.

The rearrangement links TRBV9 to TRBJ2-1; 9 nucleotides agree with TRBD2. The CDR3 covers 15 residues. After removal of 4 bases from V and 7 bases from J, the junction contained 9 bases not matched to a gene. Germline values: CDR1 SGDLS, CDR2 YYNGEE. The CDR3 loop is CASSKAGGPGNEQFF. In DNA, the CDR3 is TGTGCCAGCAGCAAGGCGGGGGGGCCGGGGAATGAGCAGTTCTTC.

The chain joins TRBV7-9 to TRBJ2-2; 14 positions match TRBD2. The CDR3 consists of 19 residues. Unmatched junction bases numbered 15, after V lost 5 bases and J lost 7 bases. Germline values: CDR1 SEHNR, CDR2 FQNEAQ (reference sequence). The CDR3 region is CASSPQGRGTSGRLGELFF. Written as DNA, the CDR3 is TGTGCCAGCAGCCCTCAAGGTCGGGGGACTAGCGGGAGACTCGGGGAGCTGTTTTTT.

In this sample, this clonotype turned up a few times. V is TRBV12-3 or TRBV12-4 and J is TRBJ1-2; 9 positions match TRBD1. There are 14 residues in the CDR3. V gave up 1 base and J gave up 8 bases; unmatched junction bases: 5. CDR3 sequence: CASSLVGQGTGYTF. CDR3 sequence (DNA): TGTGCCAGCAGTTTAGTCGGACAGGGGACAGGCTACACCTTC.

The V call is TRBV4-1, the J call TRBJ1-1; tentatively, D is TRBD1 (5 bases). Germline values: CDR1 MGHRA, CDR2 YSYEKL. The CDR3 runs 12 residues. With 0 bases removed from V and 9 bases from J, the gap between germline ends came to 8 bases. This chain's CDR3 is CASSQEGDQAFF. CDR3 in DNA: TGCGCCAGCAGCCAAGAAGGGGACCAAGCTTTCTTT.

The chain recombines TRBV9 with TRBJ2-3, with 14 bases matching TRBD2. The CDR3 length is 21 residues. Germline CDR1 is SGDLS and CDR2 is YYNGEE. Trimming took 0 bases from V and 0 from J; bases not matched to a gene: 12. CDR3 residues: CASSVEGLAGVLHPSTDTQYF. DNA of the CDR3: TGTGCCAGCAGCGTAGAGGGACTAGCGGGGGTCCTCCACCCTAGCACAGATACGCAGTATTTT.